There are many counts of the clone carrying this TCR beta chain. The target antigen is unknown. Germline CDR1 is GTSNPN and CDR2 is SVGIG (reference sequence). This CDR3 is built from 14 residues. V dropped 0 bases and J dropped 2 bases, with 10 bases sitting between them. This specimen comes from a study of regulatory T cells in long-lasting Graves disease. Time point reported: persistent/refractory GD, antithyroid drugs over 5 years with positive TRAb. PBMC RNA served as the TCR library source. In Xi'an, China, an endocrinology department was the source of patients. General study results and limits: The number of shared public clonotypes was higher in persistent patients (around 2,700) than new patients (around 960). Preferential use of TRBV28, TRBJ1-2 and TRBJ2-5 was seen in persistent disease.

The TCR beta library used iRepertoire HTBI primers with Arm-PCR amplification of CDR3. As handled by the study authors: Segment identification across samples yielded around 61 TRBV and 13 to 15 TRBJ segments. A single record per CDR3 protein comes from TCRdb applying MiXCR to the multiplex PCR reads. The V and J calls and clone size come from TCRdb's table, not from the authors' own analysis. Among 400,000 or so distinct CDR3 sequences listed, roughly 20% were seen once. This TCR came from a female donor with Graves disease. The rearrangement uses TRBV30 and TRBJ2-5, with D possibly matching TRBD2 (6 bases). The sequencing here drew on peripheral blood mononuclear cells (PBMCs), taken when the disease was refractory, from a patient treated with antithyroid drugs. The CDR3 here is CAWSVSLAQETQYF. CDR3 coding DNA: TGTGCCTGGAGTGTAAGTCTAGCGCAAGAGACCCAGTACTTC.